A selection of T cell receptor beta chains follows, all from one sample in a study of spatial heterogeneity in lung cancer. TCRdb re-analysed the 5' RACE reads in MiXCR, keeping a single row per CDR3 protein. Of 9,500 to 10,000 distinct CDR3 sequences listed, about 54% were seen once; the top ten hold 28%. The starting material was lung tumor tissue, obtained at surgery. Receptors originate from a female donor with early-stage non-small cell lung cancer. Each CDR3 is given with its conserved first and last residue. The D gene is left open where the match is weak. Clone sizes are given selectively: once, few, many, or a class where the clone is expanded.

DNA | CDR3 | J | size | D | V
TGTGCCAGCAGCCAAGATCCGGACGGAACTAACTATGGCTACACCTTC | CASSQDPDGTNYGYTF | TRBJ1-2 | once | . | TRBV3-1
TGTGCCAGCAGCTCGGGACCCCTGGGCAATCAGCCCCAGCATTTT | CASSSGPLGNQPQHF | TRBJ1-5 | . | . | TRBV11-2
TGTGCCAGCAGTTTTCGACTAGCGGGGGATTCTAATGAGCAGTTCTTC | CASSFRLAGDSNEQFF | TRBJ2-1 | . | TRBD2 | TRBV6-6
TGTGCCAGCAGTGCAGCAAGGGGGGCGGAAGGCTACACCTTC | CASSAARGAEGYTF | TRBJ1-2 | . | . | TRBV6-5
TGTGCCAGCAGCTCGTCTCTTGGTGCAGATACGCAGTATTTT | CASSSSLGADTQYF | TRBJ2-3 | . | . | TRBV7-3
TGTGCCAGCAGAACTCCCGGGACCGCTAACACCGGGGAGCTGTTTTTT | CASRTPGTANTGELFF | TRBJ2-2 | once | . | TRBV7-2
TGTGCCAGCAGCCCGGGACAGGGGTCCGTTAATCAGCCCCAGCATTTT | CASSPGQGSVNQPQHF | TRBJ1-5 | few | TRBD1 | TRBV28
TGTGCCAGCACCCCTCTGACAGGCCTGAACACTGAAGCTTTCTTT | CASTPLTGLNTEAFF | TRBJ1-1 | few | . | TRBV2
TGTGCCAGCAAGATACTACGGTCCACTGAAGCTTTCTTT | CASKILRSTEAFF | TRBJ1-1 | . | . | TRBV12-3/TRBV12-4
TGTGCCAGCAGTGATAGGGGGGTTACCACAGATACGCAGTATTTT | CASSDRGVTTDTQYF | TRBJ2-3 | . | . | TRBV2
TGTGCCAGCAGTCCTACCCGAGGGATCGAGCAGTACTTC | CASSPTRGIEQYF | TRBJ2-7 | . | . | TRBV12-3/TRBV12-4
TGTGCCAGCAGTTACGAAGCGGGGGGTCGAAGCTCCTACGAGCAGTACTTC | CASSYEAGGRSSYEQYF | TRBJ2-7 | few | TRBD2 | TRBV6-2/TRBV6-3
TGTGCCAGCAGGCCAACAGGGGGCAATCAGCCCCAGCATTTT | CASRPTGGNQPQHF | TRBJ1-5 | . | TRBD1 | TRBV28
TGTGCCAGCACCAGGACAGGGGTAGACGAGCAGTACTTC | CASTRTGVDEQYF | TRBJ2-7 | . | TRBD1 | TRBV5-6
TGTGCCAGCAGTCCCTCTCGGGGCTTAGCTAACTATGGCTACACCTTC | CASSPSRGLANYGYTF | TRBJ1-2 | . | . | TRBV6-5
TGTGCCAGCAGCCAAGCCGTCCTCGTTGAAGAGACCCAGTACTTC | CASSQAVLVEETQYF | TRBJ2-5 | . | . | TRBV3-1
TGTGCCAGCAGTCGTGGACAGCTTTACGAGCAGTACTTC | CASSRGQLYEQYF | TRBJ2-7 | . | . | TRBV3-1
TGTGCCAGCAGGCCACCGGGACTAGGGGCGGGCACCGGGGAGCTGTTTTTT | CASRPPGLGAGTGELFF | TRBJ2-2 | . | TRBD2 | TRBV7-2
TGCGCCAGCAGCTTGGACCAGGGGGGAGAGACCCAGTACTTC | CASSLDQGGETQYF | TRBJ2-5 | . | . | TRBV5-1
TGCAGTGCTAGACCTCGCTCTAGCGGAGATACGCAGTATTTT | CSARPRSSGDTQYF | TRBJ2-3 | few | TRBD2 | TRBV20-1
TGTGCCACCAGCCTCCAGGGGGGCTACAATGAGCAGTTCTTC | CATSLQGGYNEQFF | TRBJ2-1 | once | . | TRBV24-1
TGTGCCAGCAGTTTAATCGGGGAGACCCAGTACTTC | CASSLIGETQYF | TRBJ2-5 | . | . | TRBV12-3/TRBV12-4
TGCGCCAGTTCACAGGGAGAAGGTCAGCCCCAGCATTTT | CASSQGEGQPQHF | TRBJ1-5 | few | . | TRBV4-3
TGTGCCAGCAGCTTACGACTAGCTGGTTCCTACGAGCAGTACTTC | CASSLRLAGSYEQYF | TRBJ2-7 | . | TRBD2 | TRBV7-2
TGTGCCAGCAAGCGGGACAGTGGGTTCTACGAGCAGTACTTC | CASKRDSGFYEQYF | TRBJ2-7 | few | . | TRBV18
TGTGCCAGCAGTTATAGCGGGGGATTCAATGAGCAGTTCTTC | CASSYSGGFNEQFF | TRBJ2-1 | . | TRBD2 | TRBV6-5
TGTGCCAGCTCAGCTTCAGGGGCCGAAGCTTTCTTT | CASSASGAEAFF | TRBJ1-1 | few | . | TRBV18
TGTGCCAGCAGTTTCAACACTGAAGCTTTCTTT | CASSFNTEAFF | TRBJ1-1 | . | . | TRBV12-3/TRBV12-4
TGCGCCAGCAGCTTGGGAGGGGCGATCTACGAGCAGTACTTC | CASSLGGAIYEQYF | TRBJ2-7 | . | . | TRBV5-1
TGCAGTGCTAGAGATTTAACGACTTGGAATGAGCAGTTCTTC | CSARDLTTWNEQFF | TRBJ2-1 | medium-sized | . | TRBV20-1
TGTGCCAGCAGCTTCCGACAGGACACCGGGGAGCTGTTTTTT | CASSFRQDTGELFF | TRBJ2-2 | few | . | TRBV9
TGCGCCAGCAGCCAAGATCCAAAAGGACGGGAGACCCAGTACTTC | CASSQDPKGRETQYF | TRBJ2-5 | . | . | TRBV4-1
TGCAGTGCTAGAGACTCCCGACTAGCGGGCTCCTACGAGCAGTACTTC | CSARDSRLAGSYEQYF | TRBJ2-7 | medium-sized | TRBD2 | TRBV20-1
TGTGCCAGCAGCTTCTCCCGGGACAGGGCCGGGGAGCTGTTTTTT | CASSFSRDRAGELFF | TRBJ2-2 | . | TRBD1 | TRBV7-3
TGCAGCGTTAGCCTACCGAGCACAGATACGCAGTATTTT | CSVSLPSTDTQYF | TRBJ2-3 | medium-sized | . | TRBV29-1
TGTGCCAGCAGCTTACGCCTAGTAGCGGGGGGCACAGATACGCAGTATTTT | CASSLRLVAGGTDTQYF | TRBJ2-3 | . | TRBD2 | TRBV7-6
TGTGCCATCACCAATCCGGGACAGGGGGCGACCGGGGAGCTGTTTTTT | CAITNPGQGATGELFF | TRBJ2-2 | few | TRBD1 | TRBV10-3
TGTGCCAGCAGTGAGTCGTCCGTTGGGACCCAGTACTTC | CASSESSVGTQYF | TRBJ2-5 | few | . | TRBV2
TGCGCCAGCAGCCAAGAAGGGGTCTCTGGAAACACCATATATTTT | CASSQEGVSGNTIYF | TRBJ1-3 | few | . | TRBV4-1
TGTGCCAGCAACCCCGCCGGGACAGGGGGGCGCGAGCAGTACTTC | CASNPAGTGGREQYF | TRBJ2-7 | . | TRBD1 | TRBV6-6
TGTGCCAGCAGTTACTACGCTTGGGAGCAGTACTTC | CASSYYAWEQYF | TRBJ2-7 | . | . | TRBV6-2/TRBV6-3
TGTGCCAGCAGATTATTCGGCTCTGGGGCCAACGTCCTGACTTTC | CASRLFGSGANVLTF | TRBJ2-6 | . | . | TRBV6-5
TGTGCCAGCTCACGTCGAAACGCCAATGAGCAGTTCTTC | CASSRRNANEQFF | TRBJ2-1 | once | . | TRBV18
TGTGCCAGCAGCTTAGCGGGGGGCACTAACTATGGCTACACCTTC | CASSLAGGTNYGYTF | TRBJ1-2 | large | . | TRBV7-9
TGTGCCTGGACCGCATACACTGAAGCTTTCTTT | CAWTAYTEAFF | TRBJ1-1 | few | . | TRBV30
TGTGCCACCAGCAGAACAAGGGGAGTACGCTACGAGCAGTACTTC | CATSRTRGVRYEQYF | TRBJ2-7 | . | . | TRBV15
TGCAGTGCTAGACCCGTCGGACAGAAAGAGACCCAGTACTTC | CSARPVGQKETQYF | TRBJ2-5 | . | . | TRBV20-1
TGTGCCAGCTCACCACGAGTTCTGGACACTGAAGCTTTCTTT | CASSPRVLDTEAFF | TRBJ1-1 | few | . | TRBV18
TGTGCCAGCAGCTTAGGTCAGGGTTACTACACCTTC | CASSLGQGYYTF | TRBJ1-2 | . | . | TRBV7-2
TGTGCCAGCAGTTTTGGGGACAGGTTTTACTACGAGCAGTACTTC | CASSFGDRFYYEQYF | TRBJ2-7 | few | TRBD1 | TRBV12-3/TRBV12-4
TGTGCCAGCAGCCCCGCCGAGGCAGGGGCGCTAAGGGATGGCTACACCTTC | CASSPAEAGALRDGYTF | TRBJ1-2 | . | . | TRBV5-6
TGTGCCAGCAGTCAGGGGACTAGCGGGAGGTATACCCAGTACTTC | CASSQGTSGRYTQYF | TRBJ2-5 | . | TRBD2 | TRBV14
TGTGCCAGTACTGCTCGGGATACGCAGTATTTT | CASTARDTQYF | TRBJ2-3 | . | . | TRBV19
TGCAGTGCTCAGAGGGACAGGGCTGTGCGGGGAAACACCATATATTTT | CSAQRDRAVRGNTIYF | TRBJ1-3 | . | TRBD1 | TRBV20-1
TGTGCCAGCTCCCCCGGGACGAGGGCTTCACCCCTCCACTTT | CASSPGTRASPLHF | TRBJ1-6 | . | . | TRBV7-2